This section outlines one T cell receptor beta chain sequence together with its context. Its antigen target is currently unknown. Nothing much larger sits one base from this clone, and base qualities are not available. TCRbeta CDR3 regions were amplified from genomic DNA by means of the immunoSEQ Assay, a bias-controlled multiplex PCR. Turning to the authors' computational methods: The number of nucleated cells in each sample was estimated from the amplification of reference gene primers within the assay. To quantify the absolute abundance of each unique TCRbeta CDR3 rearrangement, sequence reads were collapsed and filtered. For each sample, productive Simpson clonality was calculated by taking the square root of Simpson's diversity index across productive rearrangements. TCRdb provides this immuneACCESS table in a form limited to in-frame rearrangements. Some clones are lacking; in checked studies, under half of them reflect an unresolved V gene, and why the rest are absent is not known. V, J and clone size reflect that table, while D and trimming were determined from the DNA. The sample table holds over 200,000 clones, of which 70% to 90% were seen once. The ten biggest clones cover about 0.7% of the sample.

The data derive from a study of blood T cell repertoires in COVID-19 (dated by TCRdb to the early 2020s). About the full investigation: The collaborator samples originated in the United States, Italy and Spain and spanned the acute and convalescent phases of COVID-19. The material from the prospective study consisted of cDNA or gDNA derived from T cells, B-cell-depleted T cells, or PBMCs. Subjects who had been exposed to COVID-19, were actively infected with it, or had recovered from it provided the deeply sampled blood TCRbeta repertoires that made up the dataset. The repertoires were made available in a free public database intended to serve as a resource for research on the immune response to SARS-CoV-2. The samples were drawn from two sources: the first 160 participants of the ongoing ImmuneRACE study, and 950 to 1,500 subjects contributed by 6 global collaborators. A de-identified subject ID, COVID-19 status, age in years and sex were almost always included in the sample metadata. Where available, HLA class I and class II types were obtained from metadata supplied by the sample provider rather than from assay-based typing.

What the work shows at the level of the full study, not this receptor alone: Clinical and demographic metadata were provided uncurated, with the amount varying by source and participant.

V and J are truncated by 4 bases and 0 bases respectively, leaving an intervening sequence of 15 bases. CDR1 and CDR2 are drawn from the germline V gene: MGHRA, YSYEKL. Inclusive of the bounding cysteine and phenylalanine, the CDR3 is 16 residues long. The only DNA kept is the CDR3, 48 bases in frame from the first base. Collaborating institutions collected whole blood in K2EDTA tubes following their own protocols. For TCRbeta analysis, collaborators shipped samples as frozen whole blood, isolated PBMCs, or DNA extracted from either of those sample types. This receptor chain uses TRBV4-1 and TRBJ1-1; TRBD1 is perhaps the D gene, given 5 matching bases. The sample taken for sequencing was peripheral blood. The receptor was derived from a human donor in a cohort sampled during active COVID-19. CDR3 reads: CASSLPRASVNTEAFF. The DNA sequence reads TGCGCCAGCAGCCTACCCAGGGCTAGTGTGAACACTGAAGCTTTCTTT.